The 9 T cell receptor beta chains below come from one sample, sequenced in a study of blood T cell repertoires in COVID-19. The method was immunoSEQ multiplex PCR; TCRdb's version includes in-frame clones alone and lacks a portion of them. The repertoire holds approximately 260,000 clones, with approximately 85% as singletons. Sequencing was done on a sample of peripheral blood. The receptors originated from a woman aged 70 to 79 with acute or convalescent COVID-19.

For this clone: Given a much more abundant clone one base away, this may be a read error. Other nucleotide sequences in the sample specify the same CDR3. The rearrangement links TRBV3-1 (or the pseudogene TRBV3-2) to TRBJ2-7, with TRBD2 matching 9 bases. V lost 4 bases to trimming and J lost 6 bases; unmatched junction nucleotides: 7. CDR1 is LGHDT and CDR2 is YNNKEL in the germline V gene (reference sequence). The CDR3 is 14 residues long. Written as DNA, the CDR3 is TGTGCCAGCAGCCCGGGACTAGCTGGGCGCGAGCAGTACTTC. Protein: CASSPGLAGREQYF.

Of note for this clone: The junction departs from germline at one end; a sequencing error may be responsible. The gene calls are TRBV5-4 and TRBJ2-2; 7 nucleotides align to TRBD2. Germline CDR1 and CDR2: SGHNT and YYREEE (reference sequence). CDR3 size: 16 residues. The CDR3 protein is CDSSLSSGAFPGELFF. The CDR3 nucleotides are TGTGACAGCAGCTTGTCCAGCGGGGCTTTCCCCGGGGAGCTGTTTTTT.

The rearrangement joins TRBV3-1 (or the pseudogene TRBV3-2) to TRBJ1-1, with 7 bases aligning to TRBD1. With 6 bases clipped from V and 1 base from J, the junction kept 5 bases outside the gene matches. This CDR3 has 14 amino acids. Germline V lookup: CDR1 LGHDT, CDR2 YNNKEL (reference sequence). Here the CDR3 reads CASRYQGENTEAFF. DNA of the CDR3: TGTGCCAGCAGGTATCAGGGGGAGAACACTGAAGCTTTCTTT.

The chain recombines TRBV12-3 or TRBV12-4 with TRBJ2-1; TRBD1 agrees at 7 bases. V lost 6 bases, J lost 7 bases, and 6 bases stayed unmatched. This CDR3 has 13 amino acids. Written as DNA, the CDR3 is TGTGCCAGCAGAGGAGGACAGGCAAATGAGCAGTTCTTC. This sequence encodes CASRGGQANEQFF.

The count of this clone is one. The chain uses TRBV3-1 (or the pseudogene TRBV3-2) and TRBJ2-7; D is possibly TRBD2 (5 bases). The V gene lost 7 bases and the J gene lost 2 bases, with 12 bases spanning the gap. The germline gives CDR1 LGHDT, CDR2 YNNKEL (reference sequence). This CDR3 has 13 amino acids. The CDR3 DNA follows: TGTGCCAGCACCCTGGGGAGCACCTACGAGCAGTACTTC. Amino acids: CASTLGSTYEQYF.

The rearrangement links TRBV23-1 to TRBJ1-5; TRBD1 agrees at 7 bases. Being an ORF, TRBV23-1 has a function that is uncertain. This CDR3 has 20 amino acids. With 4 bases clipped from V and 5 bases from J, the junction kept 23 bases outside the gene matches. The CDR3 here is CASSPHWGDRHHQEHQPQHF. DNA for the CDR3: TGCGCCAGCAGTCCCCACTGGGGGGACAGACACCATCAAGAACATCAGCCCCAGCATTTT.

The chain joins TRBV21-1 to TRBJ2-2; the D segment call TRBD2 is taken from the table without a DNA check. TRBV21-1 constitutes a pseudogene. This CDR3 contains 18 residues. The CDR3 DNA reads as TGTGCCAGCAGCAAAGAGGGTAGCGGGGGGGCTTTGACCGGGGAGCTGTTTTTT. Translated, it gives CASSKEGSGGALTGELFF.

V and J are TRBV7-9 and TRBJ1-1; D call uncertain. This CDR3 region has 13 residues. CDR1 is SEHNR, CDR2 FQNEAQ, per germline (reference sequence). V was pared by 2 bases and J by 1 base, with 5 bases between. This CDR3 is CASSLNQNTEAFF. The CDR3 DNA follows: TGTGCCAGCAGCTTAAATCAGAACACTGAAGCTTTCTTT.

The chain joins TRBV6-5 to TRBJ1-1; D perhaps matches TRBD1 (5 bases). V gave up 10 bases and J gave up 1 base, with 13 bases separating them. Germline CDR1 MNHEY, CDR2 SVGAGI. The CDR3 length is 13 residues. This chain's CDR3 is CATRDSWNTEAFF. CDR3 coding DNA: TGTGCCACCCGAGACAGCTGGAACACTGAAGCTTTCTTT.